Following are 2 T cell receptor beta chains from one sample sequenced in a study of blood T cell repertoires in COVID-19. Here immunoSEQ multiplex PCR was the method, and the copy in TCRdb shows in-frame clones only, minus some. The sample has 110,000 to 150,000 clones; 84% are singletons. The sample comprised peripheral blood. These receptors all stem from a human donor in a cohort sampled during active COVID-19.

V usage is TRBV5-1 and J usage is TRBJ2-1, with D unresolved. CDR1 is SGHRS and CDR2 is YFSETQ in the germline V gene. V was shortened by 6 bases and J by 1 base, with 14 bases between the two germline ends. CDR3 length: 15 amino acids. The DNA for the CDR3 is TGCGCCAGCAACATACTCGGGTTTTCCTACAATGAGCAGTTCTTC. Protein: CASNILGFSYNEQFF.

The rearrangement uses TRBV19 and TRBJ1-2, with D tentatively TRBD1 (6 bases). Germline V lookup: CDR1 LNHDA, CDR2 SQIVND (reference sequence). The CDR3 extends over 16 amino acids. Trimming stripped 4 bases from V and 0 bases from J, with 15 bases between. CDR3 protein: CASSRAGDNPNYGYTF. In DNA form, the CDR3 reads TGTGCCAGTAGTAGGGCAGGGGACAACCCTAACTATGGCTACACCTTC.